Shown below are 29 T cell receptor beta chains from a single sample sequenced in a study of T cell repertoires in cytomegalovirus infection. TCRdb ran MiXCR on the reads and lists one entry per CDR3 protein. In the table there are about 160,000 distinct CDR3 sequences, roughly a sixth of which are singletons. The sequenced sample consisted of CD8+ T cells from PBMCs. The receptor set was obtained from a human donor in good health (CMV status not recorded). Some clones in this sample may be carry-over from other donors' samples.

V is TRBV20-1 and J is TRBJ2-1; no clear D gene. Trimming left V 0 bases short and J 3 bases short, with 9 bases between. This CDR3 comprises 14 residues. CDR1 DFQATT and CDR2 SNEGSKA come from the germline V gene (reference sequence). This CDR3 reads CSARERFRYNEQFF. DNA for the CDR3: TGCAGTGCTAGAGAGCGGTTTCGCTACAATGAGCAGTTCTTC.

There are a few counts of this clonotype. The chain is built from TRBV20-1 and TRBJ1-5; D is undetermined. This CDR3 spans 15 amino acids. Trimming took off 3 bases at V and 1 base at J, with 13 bases between the two ends. Germline V gene sequence: CDR1 DFQATT, CDR2 SNEGSKA (reference sequence). The CDR3 here is CSASPGEASNQPQHF. CDR3 coding DNA: TGCAGTGCTAGCCCCGGGGAGGCGAGCAATCAGCCCCAGCATTTT.

This clonotype has a count of ten or more. As DNA, the CDR3 is TGTGCCAGCAGCACGAGACAGGGGTTAGCCAAAAACATTCAGTACTTC. It encodes CASSTRQGLAKNIQYF. The chain joins TRBV7-8 to TRBJ2-4; 8 bases line up with TRBD1. J lost 0 bases, V lost 5 bases, and 6 bases had no gene match. The V gene's germline CDR1 is SGHVS and CDR2 FQNEAQ. This CDR3 has 16 residues.

The rearrangement joins TRBV6-6 to TRBJ2-7; maybe TRBD1 (6 bases). Germline CDR1 MNHNY, CDR2 SVGAGI (reference sequence). The germline V and J ends were trimmed by 6 bases and 6 bases, with 15 bases remaining between them. This CDR3 spans 13 amino acids. The CDR3 is CASRDSPEREQYF. The CDR3 region has the DNA TGTGCCAGCAGGGACAGCCCGGAACGCGAGCAGTACTTC.

V and J are TRBV6-2 or TRBV6-3 and TRBJ2-1; D perhaps matches TRBD2 (6 bases). There are 16 residues in the CDR3. Trimming took off 8 bases at V and 4 bases at J, with 21 bases between the two ends. CDR1 is MNHEY, CDR2 SVGEGT, per germline. CDR3 in DNA: TGTGCCAGCGATACCCCCGGGAGACGCCGATACAATGAGCAGTTCTTC. Translated: CASDTPGRRRYNEQFF.

The chain links TRBV7-6 to TRBJ2-7, with 11 bases lining up with TRBD1. Germline V gene data show CDR1 as SGHVS and CDR2 as FNYEAQ. Trimming at V came to 5 bases and at J to 6 bases, leaving 9 bases not matched to a gene. CDR3 length equals 15 residues. The CDR3 DNA sequence: TGTGCCAGCAGCGCTCGGGACAGGGGGTTCGGCGAGCAGTACTTC. It specifies CASSARDRGFGEQYF.

The chain joins TRBV4-2 to TRBJ2-1; 13 bases are shared with TRBD2. Germline V gives CDR1 LGHNA, CDR2 YNFKEQ. With V trimmed by 4 bases and J by 7 bases, 16 bases remained unmatched. The CDR3 is 19 amino acids. CDR3 region: CASSPPGLAGRPPRNEQFF. Here the CDR3 DNA reads TGTGCCAGCAGCCCCCCGGGACTAGCGGGGCGCCCACCTCGGAATGAGCAGTTCTTC.

V gene TRBV28 combines with J gene TRBJ1-4; 7 nucleotides align to TRBD1. There are 16 residues in the CDR3. The germline gives CDR1 MDHEN, CDR2 SYDVKM. After removal of 2 bases from V and 8 bases from J, the junction contained 11 bases not matched to a gene. The CDR3 coding sequence is TGTGCCAGCAGTTTACTGTCATTCCAGGGGGTAGAAAAACTGTTTTTT. This translates into CASSLLSFQGVEKLFF.

V is TRBV6-1 and J is TRBJ2-1, with no clear D. The CDR3 totals 12 residues. The ends were cut back, 2 bases at V and 9 bases at J, with 8 bases in the middle. Germline V gives CDR1 MNHNS, CDR2 SASEGT. CDR3 in amino acids: CASSEYVVEQFF. The DNA of the CDR3 is TGTGCCAGCAGTGAATACGTTGTTGAGCAGTTCTTC.

The rearrangement uses TRBV12-3 or TRBV12-4 and TRBJ2-5; 8 bases fit TRBD2. The CDR3 is 14 residues long. V was pared by 5 bases and J by 5 bases, with 7 bases of the junction left unmatched. The CDR3 spells CASSATSGGETQYF. CDR3 DNA sequence: TGTGCCAGCAGTGCCACTAGCGGTGGGGAGACCCAGTACTTC.

This clonotype has only a few counts. V and J are TRBV19 and TRBJ2-1; D is unclear. The CDR3 runs 13 residues. V dropped 7 bases and J dropped 0 bases, with 7 bases sitting between them. Germline CDR1 reads LNHDA; CDR2 reads SQIVND (reference sequence). Here the CDR3 DNA reads TGTGCCAGTACAAATCACTCCTACAATGAGCAGTTCTTC. Translation gives CASTNHSYNEQFF.

The chain recombines TRBV11-2 with TRBJ2-7; no reliable D call. Germline CDR1 is SGHAT and CDR2 is FQNNGV. This CDR3 region has 14 residues. Trimming stripped 5 bases from V and 2 bases from J, with 13 bases between. CDR3 protein: CASSAEFKAYEQYF. The CDR3 DNA reads as TGTGCCAGCAGCGCCGAGTTCAAAGCCTACGAGCAGTACTTC.

This clonotype has just a few counts. The chain has TRBV4-2 and TRBJ2-7; 8 nucleotides agree with TRBD2. The germline V gene encodes CDR1 LGHNA and CDR2 YNFKEQ. The CDR3 covers 15 residues. Trimming took 0 bases from V and 2 from J; bases not matched to a gene: 3. In DNA form, the CDR3 reads TGTGCCAGCAGCCAAGATACTAGCGGAACCTACGAGCAGTACTTC. Its translation is CASSQDTSGTYEQYF.

This clonotype was counted between two and nine times. The rearrangement uses TRBV7-9 and TRBJ1-1; D remains ambiguous. Between the trimmed V and J ends, which lost 5 bases and 0 bases, there was a span of 10 bases. Germline V CDR1 and CDR2: SEHNR, FQNEAQ (reference sequence). CDR3 length: 14 amino acids. CDR3 DNA: TGTGCCAGCAGCACCTTAACACTGAACACTGAAGCTTTCTTT. This codes for CASSTLTLNTEAFF.

This clonotype was picked up many times. This chain links TRBV6-2 or TRBV6-3 with TRBJ2-1, with 11 bases lining up with TRBD2. CDR3 length equals 15 residues. Germline CDR1 reads MNHEY; CDR2 reads SVGEGT. V was clipped by 6 bases and J by 4 bases; unmatched bases: 5. The CDR3: CASSHSGGAYNEQFF. The CDR3 nucleotides are TGTGCCAGCAGCCATAGCGGGGGGGCGTACAATGAGCAGTTCTTC.

The chain couples TRBV13 to TRBJ2-5, with D possibly being TRBD1 or TRBD2 (5 bases each). Germline V lookup: CDR1 PRHDT, CDR2 FYEKMQ (reference sequence). The CDR3 totals 15 residues. Between the trimmed V and J ends, which lost 5 bases and 6 bases, there was a span of 19 bases. CDR3 in amino acids: CASSTLGVEGKTQYF. In DNA, the CDR3 is TGTGCCAGCAGCACCCTGGGGGTAGAAGGGAAGACCCAGTACTTC.

A remark on this clonotype: At one end the junction does not follow the germline gene, possibly because of a read error. The chain links TRBV6-2 or TRBV6-3 to TRBJ2-1, with 8 bases aligning to TRBD1. Germline V CDR1 and CDR2: MNHEY, SVGEGT. CDR3 length: 16 residues. CDR3 region: CASSYYDRGARDEQFF. DNA for the CDR3: TGTGCCAGCAGCTACTACGACAGGGGCGCGAGGGATGAGCAGTTCTTC.

This clonotype was seen at least ten times. The chain couples TRBV7-2 to TRBJ2-1; D is possibly TRBD1 or TRBD2 (5 bases each). The CDR3 is 15 amino acids. Germline V gene data show CDR1 as SGHTA and CDR2 as FQGNSA. Trimming removed 5 bases at V and 6 bases at J, with 17 bases between. CDR3 sequence: CASSPGTRRGNEQFF. The CDR3 bases are TGTGCCAGCAGCCCCGGGACCCGACGGGGCAATGAGCAGTTCTTC. Using reference TRBV7-2 and TRBJ2-1 for the parts outside the CDR3, the full variable domain is GAGVSQSPSNKVTEKGKDVELRCDPISGHTALYWYRQSLGQGLEFLIYFQGNSAPDKSGLPSDRFSAERTGGSVSTLTIQRTQQEDSAVYLCASSPGTRRGNEQFFGPGTRLTVL.

This clonotype was seen once. The chain couples TRBV6-6 to TRBJ1-4, with TRBD1 as a possible D gene (5 bases). Germline CDR1 and CDR2: MNHNY and SVGAGI (reference sequence). V lost 0 bases, J lost 8 bases, and 10 bases lay in between. The CDR3 is 14 residues long. CDR3 sequence reads: CASSYSGTIEKLFF. DNA of the CDR3: TGTGCCAGCAGTTACTCGGGGACGATCGAAAAACTGTTTTTT.

This clonotype was detected only a few times. The chain links TRBV4-1 to TRBJ2-1; either TRBD1 or TRBD2 may fit D (5 bases each). V lost 0 bases, J lost 9 bases, and 18 bases lay in between. Germline CDR1 is MGHRA and CDR2 is YSYEKL. The CDR3 covers 16 residues. For the CDR3, the DNA is TGCGCCAGCAGCCAAGAGGGTCAGCGTCCGAGGGGTGAGCAGTTCTTC. Translation gives CASSQEGQRPRGEQFF.

There are a few counts of this clonotype. The chain uses TRBV6-2 or TRBV6-3 and TRBJ2-7; D ambiguous. The CDR3 contains 12 residues. Germline V gene lookup returns CDR1 MNHEY and CDR2 SVGEGT. V lost 2 bases, J lost 3 bases, and 5 bases lay in between. In DNA form, the CDR3 reads TGTGCCAGCAGTTACGGCATCTACGAGCAGTACTTC. Its protein is CASSYGIYEQYF.

Only a few counts were recorded for this clonotype. The chain has TRBV6-2 or TRBV6-3 and TRBJ1-5, with D hard to call. The CDR3 runs 16 residues. The germline gives CDR1 MNHEY, CDR2 SVGEGT. Deletions cut 4 bases from V and 2 bases from J, with 15 bases between. The CDR3 region has the DNA TGTGCCAGCAGTTCGGGGTCATTCGGGGGCAATCAGCCCCAGCATTTT. This gives the protein CASSSGSFGGNQPQHF.

In its sample, this clonotype was seen many times. V and J are TRBV5-1 and TRBJ2-5, with D perhaps TRBD1 (6 bases). V was clipped by 2 bases and J by 1 base, with 12 bases between them. CDR1 and CDR2 from the germline V gene are SGHRS and YFSETQ. This CDR3 spans 15 amino acids. The CDR3 spells CASSLLDSAQETQYF. The CDR3 DNA reads TGCGCCAGCAGCTTACTGGACAGTGCCCAAGAGACCCAGTACTTC.

This clonotype has a handful of counts. The V call is TRBV7-2, the J call TRBJ2-1; 8 positions match TRBD1. V lost 0 bases to trimming and J lost 7 bases; unmatched junction nucleotides: 14. Germline V CDR1 and CDR2: SGHTA, FQGNSA. CDR3 length: 18 residues. The CDR3 DNA reads TGTGCCAGCAGCTTAGCATCGGTTGGCAGGGGGCGAAAGAATGAGCAGTTCTTC. Amino acids: CASSLASVGRGRKNEQFF.

This clonotype was counted only a few times. V and J are TRBV6-2 or TRBV6-3 and TRBJ1-1; D is undetermined. This CDR3 has 17 amino acids. The V end lost 0 bases, the J end lost 1 base, and 15 bases lay between the germline ends. The V gene's germline CDR1 is MNHEY and CDR2 SVGEGT. The CDR3 DNA reads as TGTGCCAGCAGTTACTCGAACGCAGGTCGGAAGAACACTGAAGCTTTCTTT. This translates into CASSYSNAGRKNTEAFF.

The chain couples TRBV14 to TRBJ2-7; 7 nucleotides align to TRBD1. This CDR3 has 15 amino acids. CDR1 is SGHDN and CDR2 is FVKESK in the germline V gene. After removal of 2 bases from V and 3 bases from J, the junction contained 7 bases not matched to a gene. The CDR3 nucleotides read TGTGCCAGCAGCCAATTCCGGGACAGTTTCTACGAGCAGTACTTC. Its protein is CASSQFRDSFYEQYF.

The gene calls are TRBV12-3 or TRBV12-4 and TRBJ2-7; 9 nucleotides align to TRBD1. J gave up 2 bases and V 5 bases, and 4 bases lay outside the gene matches. The CDR3 runs 14 residues. CDR3 in amino acids: CASSRTGAAYEQYF. The CDR3 DNA reads TGTGCCAGCAGTCGGACAGGGGCGGCCTACGAGCAGTACTTC.

V is TRBV27 and J is TRBJ2-5; the D is unclear. The V gene's germline CDR1 is MNHEY and CDR2 SMNVEV (reference sequence). The CDR3 has 15 amino acids. The germline V and J ends were trimmed by 7 bases and 0 bases, with 15 bases remaining between them. The CDR3 DNA follows: TGTGCCAGCAAGGTGGGCAGCGTATACCAAGAGACCCAGTACTTC. It is translated as CASKVGSVYQETQYF.

This chain links TRBV7-2 with TRBJ1-6, with D hard to call. From germline, CDR1 is SGHTA and CDR2 FQGNSA. V dropped 5 bases and J dropped 6 bases, with 23 bases sitting between them. This CDR3 has 18 amino acids. Written as DNA, the CDR3 is TGTGCCAGCAGCCAAGAAAGAGGCCTTTTCGGCGGTAATTCACCCCTCCACTTT. This codes for CASSQERGLFGGNSPLHF.